The clone carrying this T cell receptor beta chain was observed a few times. This specimen comes from a study of Graves' ophthalmopathy and Graves' hyperthyroidism. From RNA, the CDR3 regions of TCR beta chains were amplified and sequenced. Second-round multiplex PCR came after first-round RT-PCR with HTBI primers. MiXCR, run by TCRdb on the multiplex PCR reads, gives a single entry per CDR3 protein. The sample holds more than 550,000 distinct CDR3 sequences, about 41% seen once. The sequencing sample was made of peripheral blood. This sequence originates from an adult man with Graves' ophthalmopathy.

The CDR3 DNA reads TGTGCCAGCACCCTTGGACTAGCGGAGAACAATGAGCAGTTCTTC. Protein: CASTLGLAENNEQFF. The chain uses TRBV7-8 and TRBJ2-1, with 10 bases identical to TRBD2. With V trimmed by 7 bases and J by 5 bases, 8 bases remained unmatched. CDR1 is SGHVS and CDR2 is FQNEAQ in the germline V gene. This CDR3 region has 15 residues.